This T cell receptor (beta chain) was observed in a study of cytomegalovirus exposure and HLA in healthy donors. Trimming cost V 4 bases and J 0 bases, with 10 bases left between them. The CDR3 sequence is 15 residues long. Germline lookup yields CDR1 MNHEY and CDR2 SMNVEV (reference sequence). The table lists this clone with a few counts. The PCR ran on 60 Vbeta and 13 Jbeta primers. Generated by immunoSEQ multiplex PCR, the TCRdb table keeps only in-frame clones and is missing some. The sample has some 120,000 clones, 10% to 13% seen once. The chain couples TRBV27 to TRBJ2-1, with D unclear. The sequencing input was PBMCs. The origin of this receptor is a woman aged 18-29 years in good health and CMV-seropositive. CDR3 sequence reads: CASSSGHPSYNEQFF. The DNA of the CDR3 is TGTGCCAGCAGTTCCGGTCACCCCTCCTACAATGAGCAGTTCTTC.